This TCR beta chain was documented in a study of Graves' ophthalmopathy and Graves' hyperthyroidism. RNA transcripts served as template for amplifying TCR beta CDR3 sequences. The first-round RT-PCR employed HTBI primers together with the Qiagen OneStep RT-PCR kit. A multiplex PCR was then performed as the second round. TCRdb processed the multiplex PCR reads anew with MiXCR; each CDR3 protein has one entry. Of a few hundred thousand distinct CDR3 sequences in the sample, approximately 20% were seen once. In this sample, this clonotype turned up many times. Germline V gene lookup returns CDR1 SGHVS and CDR2 FQNEAQ. The CDR3 loop spans 14 amino acids. V was trimmed by 0 bases and J by 9 bases, leaving 12 bases between them.

This chain connects TRBV7-8 to TRBJ1-5, with D perhaps matching TRBD1 (6 bases). Sequenced input: peripheral blood. The receptor was derived from a woman aged 18 to 35 with Graves' ophthalmopathy. The CDR3 region is CASSLADRFRPQHF. CDR3 bases: TGTGCCAGCAGCTTAGCCGACAGGTTTCGGCCCCAGCATTTT.